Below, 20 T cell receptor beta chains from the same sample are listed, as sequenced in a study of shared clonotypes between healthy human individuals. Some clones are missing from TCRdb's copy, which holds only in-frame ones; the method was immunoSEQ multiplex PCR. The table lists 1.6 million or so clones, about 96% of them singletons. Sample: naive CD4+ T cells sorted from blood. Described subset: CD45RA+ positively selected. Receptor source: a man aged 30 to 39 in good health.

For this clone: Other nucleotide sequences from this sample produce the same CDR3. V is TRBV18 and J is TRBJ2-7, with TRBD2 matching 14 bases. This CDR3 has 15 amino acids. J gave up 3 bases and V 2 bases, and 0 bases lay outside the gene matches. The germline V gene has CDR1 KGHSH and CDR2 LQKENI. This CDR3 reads CASSPGLAGGYEQYF. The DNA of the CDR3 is TGTGCCAGCTCACCAGGACTAGCGGGAGGCTACGAGCAGTACTTC.

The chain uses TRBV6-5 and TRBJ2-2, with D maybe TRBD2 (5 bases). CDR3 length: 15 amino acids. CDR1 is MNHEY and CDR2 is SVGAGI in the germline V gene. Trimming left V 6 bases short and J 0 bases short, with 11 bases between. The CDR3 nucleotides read TGTGCCAGCAGACAACCGGGAACGAACACCGGGGAGCTGTTTTTT. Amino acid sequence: CASRQPGTNTGELFF.

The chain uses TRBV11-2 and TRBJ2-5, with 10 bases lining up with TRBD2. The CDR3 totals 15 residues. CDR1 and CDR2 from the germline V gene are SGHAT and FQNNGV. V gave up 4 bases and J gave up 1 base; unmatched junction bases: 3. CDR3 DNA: TGTGCCAGCAGCTCTAGCGGGAGCCTCCAAGAGACCCAGTACTTC. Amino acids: CASSSSGSLQETQYF.

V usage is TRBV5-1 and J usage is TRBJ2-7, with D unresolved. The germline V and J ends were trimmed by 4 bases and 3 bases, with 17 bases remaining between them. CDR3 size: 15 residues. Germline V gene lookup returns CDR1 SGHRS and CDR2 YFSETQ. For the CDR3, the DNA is TGCGCCAGCAGCCCCGATGTTAGTACGGTCTACGAGCAGTACTTC. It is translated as CASSPDVSTVYEQYF.

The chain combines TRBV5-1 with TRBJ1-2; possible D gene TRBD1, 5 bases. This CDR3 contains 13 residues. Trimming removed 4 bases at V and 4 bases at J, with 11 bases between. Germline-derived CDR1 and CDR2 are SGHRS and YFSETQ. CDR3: CASSLDIVYGYTF. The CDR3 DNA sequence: TGCGCCAGCAGCCTGGACATTGTCTATGGCTACACCTTC.

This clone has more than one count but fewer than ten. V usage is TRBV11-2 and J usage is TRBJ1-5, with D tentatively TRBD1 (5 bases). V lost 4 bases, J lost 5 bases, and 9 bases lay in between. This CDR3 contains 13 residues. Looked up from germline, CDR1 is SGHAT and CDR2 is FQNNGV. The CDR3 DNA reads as TGTGCCAGCAGCTCTTCAGGGCATCAGCCCCAGCATTTT. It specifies CASSSSGHQPQHF.

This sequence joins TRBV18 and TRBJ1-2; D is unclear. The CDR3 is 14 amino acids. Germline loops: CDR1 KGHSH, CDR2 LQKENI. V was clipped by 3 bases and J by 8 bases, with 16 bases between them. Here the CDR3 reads CASSPKLWTGGYTF. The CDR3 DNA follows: TGTGCCAGCTCACCCAAATTGTGGACGGGAGGCTACACCTTC.

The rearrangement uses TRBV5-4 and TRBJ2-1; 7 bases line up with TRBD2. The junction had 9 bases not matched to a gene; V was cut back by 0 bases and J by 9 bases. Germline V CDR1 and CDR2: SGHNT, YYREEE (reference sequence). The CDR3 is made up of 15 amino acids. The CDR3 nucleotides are TGTGCCAGCAGCTTGGGACTAGCTGCAGACACTGAGCAGTTCTTC. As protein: CASSLGLAADTEQFF.

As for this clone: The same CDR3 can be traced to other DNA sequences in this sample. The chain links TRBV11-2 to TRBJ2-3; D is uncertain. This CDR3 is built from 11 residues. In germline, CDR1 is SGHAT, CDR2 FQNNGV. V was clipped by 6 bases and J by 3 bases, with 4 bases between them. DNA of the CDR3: TGTGCCAGCAGTTCGACAGATACGCAGTATTTT. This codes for CASSSTDTQYF.

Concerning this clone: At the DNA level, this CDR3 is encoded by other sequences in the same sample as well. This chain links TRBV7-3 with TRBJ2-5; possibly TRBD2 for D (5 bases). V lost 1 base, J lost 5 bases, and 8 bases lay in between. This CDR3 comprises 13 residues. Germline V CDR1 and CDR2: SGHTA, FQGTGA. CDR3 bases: TGTGCCAGCAGCTTAAGACGGGGTGAGACCCAGTACTTC. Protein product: CASSLRRGETQYF.

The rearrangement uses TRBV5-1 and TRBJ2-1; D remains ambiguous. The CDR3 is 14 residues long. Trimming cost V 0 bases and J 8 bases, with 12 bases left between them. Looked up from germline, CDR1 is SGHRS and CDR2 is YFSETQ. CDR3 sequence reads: CASSLDRAWDEQFF. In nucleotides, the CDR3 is TGCGCCAGCAGCTTGGATAGGGCGTGGGATGAGCAGTTCTTC.

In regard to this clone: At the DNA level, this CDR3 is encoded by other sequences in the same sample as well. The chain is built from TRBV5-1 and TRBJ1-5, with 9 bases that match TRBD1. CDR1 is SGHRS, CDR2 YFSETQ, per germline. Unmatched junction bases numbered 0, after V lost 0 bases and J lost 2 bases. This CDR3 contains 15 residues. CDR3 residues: CASSLGTGGNQPQHF. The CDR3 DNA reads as TGCGCCAGCAGCTTGGGGACAGGGGGCAATCAGCCCCAGCATTTT.

As DNA, the CDR3 is TGTGCCAGCTCATCGAAACGGACAGCGAACTCCTACAATGAGCAGTTCTTC. Its translation: CASSSKRTANSYNEQFF. V and J are TRBV18 and TRBJ2-1; maybe TRBD1 (6 bases). V was pared by 5 bases and J by 0 bases, with 17 bases between. Per the germline V gene, CDR1 is KGHSH and CDR2 is LQKENI. This CDR3 is built from 17 residues.

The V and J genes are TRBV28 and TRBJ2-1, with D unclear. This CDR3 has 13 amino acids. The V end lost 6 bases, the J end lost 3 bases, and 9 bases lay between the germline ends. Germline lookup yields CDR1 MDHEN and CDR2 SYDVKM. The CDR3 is CASREFGYNEQFF. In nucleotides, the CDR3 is TGTGCCAGCAGAGAGTTCGGCTACAATGAGCAGTTCTTC.

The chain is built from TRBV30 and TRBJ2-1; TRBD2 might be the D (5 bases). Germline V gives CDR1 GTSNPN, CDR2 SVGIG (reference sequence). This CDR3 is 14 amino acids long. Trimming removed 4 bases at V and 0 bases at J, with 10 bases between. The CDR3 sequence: CAWKSGSSYNEQFF. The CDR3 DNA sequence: TGTGCCTGGAAGTCGGGAAGCTCCTACAATGAGCAGTTCTTC.

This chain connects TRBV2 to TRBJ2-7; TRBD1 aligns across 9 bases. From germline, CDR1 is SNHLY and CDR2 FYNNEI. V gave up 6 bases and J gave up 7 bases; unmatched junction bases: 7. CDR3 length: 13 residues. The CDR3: CASSEWTGDEQYF. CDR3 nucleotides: TGTGCCAGCAGCGAATGGACAGGGGATGAGCAGTACTTC.

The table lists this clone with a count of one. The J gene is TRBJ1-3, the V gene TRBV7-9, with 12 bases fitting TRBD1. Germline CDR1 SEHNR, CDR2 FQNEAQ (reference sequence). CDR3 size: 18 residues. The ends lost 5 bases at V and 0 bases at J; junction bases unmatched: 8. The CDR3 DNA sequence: TGTGCCAGCAGCCTCGGGACAGGGGGCTTAGGCTCTGGAAACACCATATATTTT. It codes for CASSLGTGGLGSGNTIYF.

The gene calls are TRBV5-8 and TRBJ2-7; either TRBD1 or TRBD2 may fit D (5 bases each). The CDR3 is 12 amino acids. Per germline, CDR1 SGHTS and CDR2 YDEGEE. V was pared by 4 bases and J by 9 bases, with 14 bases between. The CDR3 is CASSPGRGGQYF. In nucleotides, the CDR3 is TGTGCCAGCAGCCCGGGACGAGGCGGGCAGTACTTC.

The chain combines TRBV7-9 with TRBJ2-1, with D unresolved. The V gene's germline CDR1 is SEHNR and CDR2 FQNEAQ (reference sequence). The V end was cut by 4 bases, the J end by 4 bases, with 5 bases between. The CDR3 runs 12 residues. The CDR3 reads CASSSPYNEQFF. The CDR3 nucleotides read TGTGCCAGCAGCTCACCTTACAATGAGCAGTTCTTC. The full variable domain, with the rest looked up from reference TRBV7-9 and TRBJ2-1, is DTGVSQNPRHKITKRGQNVTFRCDPISEHNRLYWYRQTLGQGPEFLTYFQNEAQLEKSRLLSDRFSAERPKGSFSTLEIQRTEQGDSAMYLCASSSPYNEQFFGPGTRLTVL.

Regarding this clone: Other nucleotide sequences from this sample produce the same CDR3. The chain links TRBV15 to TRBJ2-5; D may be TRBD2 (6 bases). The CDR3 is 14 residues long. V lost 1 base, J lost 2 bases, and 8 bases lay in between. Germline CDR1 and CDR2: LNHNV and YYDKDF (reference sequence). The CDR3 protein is CATSRVGLQETQYF. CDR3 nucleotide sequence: TGTGCCACCAGCAGAGTGGGACTTCAAGAGACCCAGTACTTC. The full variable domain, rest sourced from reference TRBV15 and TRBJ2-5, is DAMVIQNPRYQVTQFGKPVTLSCSQTLNHNVMYWYQQKSSQAPKLLFHYYDKDFNNEADTPDNFQSRRPNTSFCFLDIRSPGLGDTAMYLCATSRVGLQETQYFGPGTRLLVL.